The 24 T cell receptor beta chains in this list originate from one sample, sequenced in a study of T cell clonality in common variable immunodeficiency. Assay used: immunoSEQ multiplex PCR; TCRdb lists only in-frame clones, some missing. The sample contains 50,000 to 65,000 clones, none of them singletons. Sequencing was performed on peripheral blood mononuclear cells. These receptor sequences come from a person aged 18-70 years in good health.

This clone was seen ten or more times. The missing CDR3 end, 3 residues past where the read stops, is filled in from the germline J gene. This chain links TRBV30 with TRBJ2-7, with D uncertain. Germline CDR1 GTSNPN, CDR2 SVGIG (reference sequence). The CDR3 covers 12 residues. Trimming removed 3 bases at V and 1 base at J, with 7 bases between. CDR3 DNA (partial): TGTGCCTGGAGCGGTTTATCCTACGAG. This gives the protein CAWSGLSYE. The complete CDR3 reads CAWSGLSYEQYF.

This clone was recorded at least ten times. The sequenced fragment ends 3 residues before the CDR3 boundary, so the rest is inferred from the germline J gene. This sequence joins TRBV20-1 and TRBJ1-1; TRBD1 matches at 10 bases. V lost 6 bases, J lost 3 bases, and 4 bases stayed unmatched. The CDR3 has 13 amino acids. In germline, CDR1 is DFQATT, CDR2 SNEGSKA (reference sequence). CDR3 DNA, as far as it was read: TGCAGTGCCGGGGGACAGGGGCACACTGAA. It translates to CSAGGQGHTE. The full CDR3 is CSAGGQGHTEAFF.

The sample holds many counts of this clone. Coverage ceases 3 residues before the CDR3 finishes, and the germline J gene fills in the end. V and J are TRBV7-8 and TRBJ2-3, with 8 bases matching TRBD2. V dropped 1 base and J dropped 2; count of bases not matched to a gene: 5. CDR3 length: 16 residues. CDR1 and CDR2 from the germline V gene are SGHVS and FQNEAQ. Here the CDR3 reads CASSLGASGYTDTQYF. CDR3 DNA (partial): TGTGCCAGCAGCTTAGGGGCTAGCGGGTACACAGATACG.

CDR3: CASSIGGRGNEKLFF. CDR3 bases read: TGTGCCAGTAGTATAGGAGGCAGGGGAAATGAAAAG. V and J are TRBV19 and TRBJ2-2; a possible D gene is TRBD1 (6 bases). The read terminates 3 residues ahead of where the CDR3 ends, so the germline J gene completes it. Germline V gene sequence: CDR1 LNHDA, CDR2 SQIVND (reference sequence). The CDR3 sequence is 15 residues long.

The sample holds many counts of this clone. The DNA ends 3 residues before the CDR3 does, and the rest of the CDR3 is filled in from the germline J gene. The chain joins TRBV5-1 to TRBJ2-2; 11 nucleotides agree with TRBD1. CDR1 is SGHRS, CDR2 YFSETQ, per germline. The CDR3 covers 14 residues. Partial CDR3 DNA: TGCGCCAGCAGCGGGACAGGGGGTGGCGAAAAG. It yields the protein CASSGTGGGEK. The full CDR3 protein is CASSGTGGGEKLFF.

This clone occurred many times. The read ends 3 residues before the CDR3 terminus; that terminus is restored from the germline J gene. The chain couples TRBV19 to TRBJ2-4; TRBD1 matches at 9 bases. The CDR3 has 15 residues. Germline V gene lookup returns CDR1 LNHDA and CDR2 SQIVND (reference sequence). Trimming removed 8 bases from V and 3 bases from J; junction bases left unmatched: 8. The DNA read from the CDR3 is TGTGCCAGTTCCGGGACAGGGTTTGTCAAAAACATT. Protein sequence: CASSGTGFVKNI. The full CDR3 sequence reads CASSGTGFVKNIQYF.

At least ten counts were recorded for this clone. The covered CDR3 bases are TGTGCCAGCAGGACGGGACTCGGGAACACCGGGGAG. As protein: CASRTGLGNTGE. The CDR3 in full is CASRTGLGNTGELFF. The chain combines TRBV5-4 with TRBJ2-2, with a possible D match to TRBD2 (6 bases). The read ends 3 residues before the CDR3 terminus; that terminus is restored from the germline J gene. This CDR3 region has 15 residues. From germline, CDR1 is SGHNT and CDR2 YYREEE (reference sequence). V was clipped by 5 bases and J by 1 base, with 12 bases between them.

This clone was counted at least ten times. The CDR3 end is not reached by the read, which stops 3 residues before it; the germline J gene fills it in. This chain joins TRBV7-9 and TRBJ1-1; a possible D gene is TRBD1 (5 bases). CDR3 length: 14 amino acids. Germline V gene lookup returns CDR1 SEHNR and CDR2 FQNEAQ (reference sequence). Deletions cut 2 bases from V and 6 bases from J, with 13 bases between. This chain's CDR3 is CASSLSGSRPEAFF. CDR3 bases read: TGTGCCAGCAGCTTATCAGGGTCCAGACCTGAA.

The CDR3: CASSPTTDTYTF. CDR3 bases read: TGTGCCAGCTCACCAACCACAGATACC. The chain is built from TRBV18 and TRBJ1-2, with D unclear. Read data end 3 residues before the CDR3 end; the end is taken from the germline J gene. The V gene's germline CDR1 is KGHSH and CDR2 LQKENI. CDR3 length: 12 residues.

This clone was recorded at least ten times. The CDR3 goes on 3 residues after the read ends, and that part is filled in from the germline J gene. This rearrangement joins TRBV6-2 or TRBV6-3 to TRBJ1-5; D may be TRBD1 (6 bases). The CDR3 loop spans 17 amino acids. Germline CDR1 reads MNHEY; CDR2 reads SVGEGT. V lost 0 bases to trimming and J lost 1 base, with 13 bases between them. The CDR3 sequence: CASSYSRQGQSNQPQHF. The DNA read from the CDR3 is TGTGCCAGCAGTTACTCTCGCCAGGGACAAAGCAATCAGCCC.

This clone was seen repeatedly, ten times or more. The read is 3 residues too short to cover the CDR3 end, so that end is filled in from the germline J gene. J is TRBJ2-3 and V is TRBV5-6, with TRBD1 identical over 8 bases. V was clipped by 6 bases and J by 0 bases; unmatched bases: 3. This CDR3 region has 14 residues. Germline CDR1 SGHDT, CDR2 YYEEEE. The CDR3 here is CASMRQGSTDTQYF. CDR3 DNA (partial): TGTGCCAGCATGCGACAGGGGAGCACAGATACG.

In this sample, this clone turned up many times. Coverage ceases 3 residues before the CDR3 finishes, and the germline J gene fills in the end. The genes are TRBV29-1 and TRBJ1-1; D possibly corresponds to TRBD1 (5 bases). Per germline, CDR1 SQVTM and CDR2 ANQGSEA. Trimming cost V 6 bases and J 0 bases, with 11 bases left between them. The CDR3 runs 13 residues. This chain's CDR3 is CSVLRGLNTEAFF. CDR3 bases read: TGCAGCGTACTGAGGGGATTGAACACTGAA.

For this clone: The junction departs from germline at one end; a sequencing error may be responsible. The read stops 3 residues short of the end of the CDR3; the missing end is completed from the germline J gene. Within the sample, other DNA sequences also encode this same CDR3. V usage is TRBV7-2 and J usage is TRBJ1-1, with D uncertain. CDR3 size: 12 residues. Germline V gene data show CDR1 as SGHTA and CDR2 as FQGNSA. CDR3 protein: CASSPLNTEAFF. CDR3 DNA, as far as it was read: TGTGCCAGCAGCCCCCTTAACACCGAA.

At least ten counts were recorded for this clone. The CDR3 extends 3 residues past the end of the read, so its final part is completed from the germline J gene. The chain joins TRBV29-1 to TRBJ2-4; D remains unclear. Germline V gene lookup returns CDR1 SQVTM and CDR2 ANQGSEA. The CDR3 sequence is 14 residues long. The CDR3: CSVVYEDSNQPQYF. The sequenced part of the CDR3 DNA is TGCAGCGTTGTCTATGAGGATAGCAATCAGCCT. Full variable domain (outside the CDR3, taken from reference TRBV29-1 and TRBJ2-4): SAVISQKPSRDICQRGTSLTIQCQVDSQVTMMFWYRQQPGQSLTLIATANQGSEATYESGFVIDKFPISRPNLTFSTLTVSNMSPEDSSIYLCSVVYEDSNQPQYFGAGTRLSVL.

This clone was seen a few times. Read data end 3 residues before the CDR3 end; the end is taken from the germline J gene. V and J are TRBV30 and TRBJ2-2, with a weak D call TRBD2 (7 bases). V was cut by 4 bases and J by 4 bases, with 25 bases left in between. The CDR3 is 18 residues long. Germline assignment: CDR1 GTSNPN and CDR2 SVGIG (reference sequence). The CDR3 loop is CAWMGIRKGGGVTGELFF. The sequenced CDR3 bases are TGTGCCTGGATGGGCATCCGTAAGGGGGGGGGCGTCACCGGGGAG.

The table lists this clone with a few counts. The read ends 3 residues before the CDR3 terminus; that terminus is restored from the germline J gene. The chain employs TRBV2 and TRBJ1-2; 10 positions match TRBD1. Germline V gene data show CDR1 as SNHLY and CDR2 as FYNNEI. This CDR3 is 14 amino acids long. CDR3 DNA, as far as it was read: TGTGCCAGCAGTTGGGACAGGGGATACAATGAC. Residues: CASSWDRGYND. The entire CDR3 protein is CASSWDRGYNDYTF.

This clone was detected ten times or more. The read ends 3 residues early relative to the CDR3; the germline J gene fills the gap. The rearrangement joins TRBV4-1 to TRBJ1-1; no reliable D call. In germline, CDR1 is MGHRA, CDR2 YSYEKL. This CDR3 region has 13 residues. Partial CDR3 DNA: TGCGCCAGCAGCCAAGATATAGTCGGGGTG. As protein: CASSQDIVGV. The entire CDR3 sequence reads CASSQDIVGVAFF.

This clone was found many times. The sequence runs out 3 residues before the end of the CDR3; the remainder is reconstructed from the germline J gene. The rearrangement joins TRBV3-1 (or the pseudogene TRBV3-2) to TRBJ1-2; 8 positions agree with TRBD1. Per germline, CDR1 LGHDT and CDR2 YNNKEL (reference sequence). Trimming cost V 1 base and J 4 bases; bases outside gene matches: 2. There are 14 residues in the CDR3. CDR3 in amino acids: CASSQARGLYGYTF. CDR3 bases read: TGTGCCAGCAGCCAAGCCAGGGGGCTCTATGGC.

This clone was seen many times. The read falls 3 residues short of the CDR3 end, and the missing part is taken from the germline J gene. This chain joins TRBV27 and TRBJ1-5; 8 bases map to TRBD1. The V gene end was trimmed by 5 bases and the J gene end by 2 bases; junction bases not matched to a gene: 17. The CDR3 sequence is 19 residues long. Germline CDR1 and CDR2: MNHEY and SMNVEV (reference sequence). Partial CDR3 DNA: TGTGCCAGCAGTCCCCAGACGGACAGGGTACGAGAAGGCAATCAGCCC. Protein sequence: CASSPQTDRVREGNQP. The CDR3, in full, reads CASSPQTDRVREGNQPQHF.

This clone was seen repeatedly, ten times or more. Read sequence stops 3 residues before the CDR3 end, and the germline J gene provides the missing end. J is TRBJ2-3 and V is TRBV12-3 or TRBV12-4; 7 nucleotides match TRBD1. The CDR3 contains 16 residues. The V segment lost 4 bases and the J segment 2 bases; nucleotides outside the gene matches: 9. The CDR3 spells CASSSGGQHLTDTQYF. Partial CDR3 DNA: TGTGCCAGCAGTTCAGGGGGACAGCACCTCACAGATACG.

In this sample, this clone turned up a few times. An end of the junction does not agree with germline; a read error may underlie this. The read halts 3 residues ahead of the CDR3 end, with the missing end drawn from the germline J gene. Within the sample, other DNA sequences also encode this same CDR3. The gene calls are TRBV7-9 and TRBJ1-3, with D perhaps matching TRBD1 (6 bases). CDR3 size: 14 residues. The V gene's germline CDR1 is SEHNR and CDR2 FQNEAQ (reference sequence). The CDR3 reads CASSPDSSGNTIYF. The CDR3 DNA, read in part, is TGTGCCAGCAGCCCGGACAGCTCTGGAAACACA.

This clone came up many times. The observed sequence ends 3 residues before the CDR3 terminus, with the missing tail filled in from the germline J gene. The chain is built from TRBV5-4 and TRBJ2-5, with D possibly being TRBD2 (5 bases). Germline V gene lookup returns CDR1 SGHNT and CDR2 YYREEE (reference sequence). The CDR3 has 13 amino acids. With 4 bases removed from V and 4 bases from J, the gap between germline ends came to 11 bases. Here the CDR3 reads CASSSKAGETQYF. The sequenced CDR3 bases are TGTGCCAGCAGCAGTAAGGCGGGAGAGACC.

This clone was seen a handful of times. The DNA ends 3 residues before the CDR3 does, and the rest of the CDR3 is filled in from the germline J gene. The chain couples TRBV7-9 to TRBJ1-1, with 9 positions matching TRBD1. The CDR3 is 13 residues long. Germline values: CDR1 SEHNR, CDR2 FQNEAQ (reference sequence). The CDR3 bases that were read are TGTGCCAGCAGCAGGGGACAGGGAAACATT. Translation gives CASSRGQGNI. The full CDR3 protein is CASSRGQGNIAFF. The full variable domain, in which reference TRBV7-9 and TRBJ1-1 provide the parts outside the CDR3, is DTGVSQNPRHKITKRGQNVTFRCDPISEHNRLYWYRQTLGQGPEFLTYFQNEAQLEKSRLLSDRFSAERPKGSFSTLEIQRTEQGDSAMYLCASSRGQGNIAFFGQGTRLTVV.

Concerning this clone: This may arise from a read error, as a much more abundant clone is one base away. The read terminates 3 residues before the CDR3 end, so the remaining end is supplied by the germline J gene. The chain has TRBV6-2 or TRBV6-3 and TRBJ2-3; 7 bases agree with TRBD2. The CDR3 spans 14 residues. CDR1 is MNHEY, CDR2 SVGEGT, per germline. CDR3: CASSWGGTNQPQYF. The CDR3 DNA, read in part, is TGTGCCAGCAGTTGGGGGGGTACGAATCAGCCG.